This entry is about one T cell receptor beta chain. Per the germline V gene, CDR1 is SGHTA and CDR2 is FQGNSA. Trimming left V 0 bases short and J 0 bases short, with 9 bases between. The CDR3 loop spans 16 amino acids. Running of the v3.0 immunoSEQ assay took place at survey level. Clones were read by immunoSEQ multiplex PCR, and TCRdb kept only the in-frame ones, dropping some. In the table there are some 40,000 clones, around 86% of which are singletons. The record originates from a study of long-term antiretroviral therapy in people with HIV. Sample: unsorted PBMCs, taken 1 year after starting antiretroviral therapy. This receptor was obtained from a man aged 18 to 30 with HIV. The rearrangement joins TRBV7-2 to TRBJ1-5; D possibly corresponds to TRBD1 (6 bases). This chain's CDR3 is CASSLAQGHSNQPQHF. The CDR3 DNA reads as TGTGCCAGCAGCTTAGCACAGGGCCATAGCAATCAGCCCCAGCATTTT.